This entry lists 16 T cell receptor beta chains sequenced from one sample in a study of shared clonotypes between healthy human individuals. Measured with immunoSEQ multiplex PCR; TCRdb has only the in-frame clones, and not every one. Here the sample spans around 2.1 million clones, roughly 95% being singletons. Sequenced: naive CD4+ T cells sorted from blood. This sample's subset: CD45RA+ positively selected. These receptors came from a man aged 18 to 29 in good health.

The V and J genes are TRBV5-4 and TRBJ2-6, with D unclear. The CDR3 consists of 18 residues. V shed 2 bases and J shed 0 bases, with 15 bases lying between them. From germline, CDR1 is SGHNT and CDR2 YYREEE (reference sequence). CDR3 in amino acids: CASSFERTVSSGANVLTF. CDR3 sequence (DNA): TGTGCCAGCAGCTTTGAGCGCACAGTCAGCTCTGGGGCCAACGTCCTGACTTTC.

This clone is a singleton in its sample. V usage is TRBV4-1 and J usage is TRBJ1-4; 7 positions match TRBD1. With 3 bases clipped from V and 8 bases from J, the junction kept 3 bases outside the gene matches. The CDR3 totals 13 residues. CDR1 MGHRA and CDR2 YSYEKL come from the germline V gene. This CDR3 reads CASSQLQGEKLFF. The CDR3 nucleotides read TGCGCCAGCAGCCAGTTACAGGGGGAAAAACTGTTTTTT.

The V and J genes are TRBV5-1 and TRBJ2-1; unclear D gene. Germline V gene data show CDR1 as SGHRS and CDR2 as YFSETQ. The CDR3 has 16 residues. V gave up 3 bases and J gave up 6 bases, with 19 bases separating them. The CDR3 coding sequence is TGCGCCAGCAGCTCGGCGGCGGTTACTTCAGGCAATGAGCAGTTCTTC. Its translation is CASSSAAVTSGNEQFF.

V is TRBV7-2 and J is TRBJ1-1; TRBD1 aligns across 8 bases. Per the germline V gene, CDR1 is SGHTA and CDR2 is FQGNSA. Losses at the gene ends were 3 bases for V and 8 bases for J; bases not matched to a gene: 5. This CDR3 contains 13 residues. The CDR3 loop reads CASSFRQGLEAFF. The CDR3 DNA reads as TGTGCCAGCAGCTTCCGACAGGGGCTGGAAGCTTTCTTT.

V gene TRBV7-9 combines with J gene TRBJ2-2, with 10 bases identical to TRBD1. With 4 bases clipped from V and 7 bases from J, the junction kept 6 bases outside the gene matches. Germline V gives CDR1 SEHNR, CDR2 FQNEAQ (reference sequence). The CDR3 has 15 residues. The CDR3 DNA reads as TGTGCCAGCAGCTCCCTGACAGGGGGCATCGGGGAGCTGTTTTTT. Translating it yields CASSSLTGGIGELFF.

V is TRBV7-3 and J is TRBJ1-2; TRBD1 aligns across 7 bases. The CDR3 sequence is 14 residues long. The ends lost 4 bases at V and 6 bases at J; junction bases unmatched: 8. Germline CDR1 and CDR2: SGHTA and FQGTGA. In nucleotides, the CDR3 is TGTGCCAGCAGCTACCGACAGGGATTAAATGGCTACACCTTC. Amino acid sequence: CASSYRQGLNGYTF.

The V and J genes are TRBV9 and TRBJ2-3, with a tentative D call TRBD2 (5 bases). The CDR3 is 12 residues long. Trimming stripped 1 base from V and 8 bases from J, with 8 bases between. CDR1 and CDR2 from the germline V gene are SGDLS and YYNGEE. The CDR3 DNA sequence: TGTGCCAGCAGCGTACCTGGAGGTACGCAGTATTTT. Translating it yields CASSVPGGTQYF.

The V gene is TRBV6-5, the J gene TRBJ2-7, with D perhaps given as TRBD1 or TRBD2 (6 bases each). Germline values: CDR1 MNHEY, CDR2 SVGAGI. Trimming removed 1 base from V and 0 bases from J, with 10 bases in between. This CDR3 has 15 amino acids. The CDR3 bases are TGTGCCAGCAGTTACTGGCGGGGACACTCCTACGAGCAGTACTTC. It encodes CASSYWRGHSYEQYF.

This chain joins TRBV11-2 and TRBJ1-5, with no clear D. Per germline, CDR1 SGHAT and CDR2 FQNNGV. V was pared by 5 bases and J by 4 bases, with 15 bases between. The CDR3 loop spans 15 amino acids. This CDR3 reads CASSQDLSRNQPQHF. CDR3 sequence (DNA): TGTGCCAGCAGCCAAGACTTGTCCCGAAATCAGCCCCAGCATTTT.

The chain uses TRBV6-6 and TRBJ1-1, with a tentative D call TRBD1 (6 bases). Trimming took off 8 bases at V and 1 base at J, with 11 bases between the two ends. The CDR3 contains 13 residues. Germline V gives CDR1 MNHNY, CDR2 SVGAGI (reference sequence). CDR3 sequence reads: CASGAQGNTEAFF. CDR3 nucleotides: TGTGCCAGCGGCGCACAGGGGAACACTGAAGCTTTCTTT.

CDR3 bases: TGTGCCAGCAGTCCCGGACAGGGGAGGAGGACTGAAGCTTTCTTT. Its protein product is CASSPGQGRRTEAFF. The genes are TRBV27 and TRBJ1-1, with 9 bases matching TRBD1. Trimming took 5 bases from V and 5 from J; bases not matched to a gene: 9. CDR1 is MNHEY and CDR2 is SMNVEV in the germline V gene (reference sequence). The CDR3 contains 15 residues.

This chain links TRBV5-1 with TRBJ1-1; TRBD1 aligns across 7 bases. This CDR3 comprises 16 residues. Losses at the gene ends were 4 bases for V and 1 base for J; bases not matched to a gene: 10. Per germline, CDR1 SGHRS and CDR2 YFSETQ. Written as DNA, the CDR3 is TGCGCCAGCAGCCCGGTGACAGGGCTAAAGAACACTGAAGCTTTCTTT. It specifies CASSPVTGLKNTEAFF.

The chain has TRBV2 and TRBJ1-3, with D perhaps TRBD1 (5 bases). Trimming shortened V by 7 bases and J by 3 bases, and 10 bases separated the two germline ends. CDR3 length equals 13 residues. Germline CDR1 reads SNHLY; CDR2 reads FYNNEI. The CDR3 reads CASNGAVGNTIYF. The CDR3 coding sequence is TGTGCCAGCAATGGGGCAGTTGGAAACACCATATATTTT.

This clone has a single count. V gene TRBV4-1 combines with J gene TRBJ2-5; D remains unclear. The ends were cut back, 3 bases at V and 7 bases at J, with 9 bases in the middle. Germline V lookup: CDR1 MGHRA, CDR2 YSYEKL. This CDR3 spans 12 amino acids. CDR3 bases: TGCGCCAGCAGCCAGGACCGTTGGACCCAGTACTTC. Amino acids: CASSQDRWTQYF.

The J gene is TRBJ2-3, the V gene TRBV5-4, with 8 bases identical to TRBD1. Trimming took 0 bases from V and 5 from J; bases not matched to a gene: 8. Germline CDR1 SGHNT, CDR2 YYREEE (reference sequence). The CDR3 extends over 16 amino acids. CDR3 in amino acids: CASSLVGQGAKDTQYF. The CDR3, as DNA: TGTGCCAGCAGCTTGGTGGGGCAGGGGGCGAAAGATACGCAGTATTTT.

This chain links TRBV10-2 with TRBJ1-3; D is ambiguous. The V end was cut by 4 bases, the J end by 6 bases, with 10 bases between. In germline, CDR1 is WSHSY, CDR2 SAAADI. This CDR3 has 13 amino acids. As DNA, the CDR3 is TGCGCCAGCAGTGTAACCTGGGAAAACACCATATATTTT. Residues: CASSVTWENTIYF.